The present T cell receptor beta chain was sequenced within a study of CD8+ T cells in alopecia areata. Germline V gene sequence: CDR1 SNHLY, CDR2 FYNNEI. The CDR3 sequence is 15 residues long. The V gene lost 8 bases and the J gene lost 0 bases, with 17 bases spanning the gap. Sequencing templates came from extracted RNA that was reverse transcribed into cDNA. Data came from immunoSEQ multiplex PCR; TCRdb stores just in-frame clones and leaves some out. This table holds 55,000 to 65,000 clones, 44% found once. This rearrangement joins TRBV2 to TRBJ2-7, with D perhaps TRBD2 (6 bases). The specimen sequenced was NKG2D-low CD8+ T cells sorted from blood. The TCR was taken from a human donor with alopecia areata. CDR3 residues: CASSSGTSNSYEQYF. In nucleotides, the CDR3 is TGTGCCAGCTCTTCCGGGACTTCAAACTCCTACGAGCAGTACTTC.